A single T cell receptor (beta chain) is shown here with its context. This record belongs to a study of T cell changes during pregnancy in multiple sclerosis. The repertoire was sequenced with immunoSEQ multiplex PCR; TCRdb's copy has only in-frame clones and lacks some. This table holds 40,000 or so clones, around 94% found once. The CDR3 is 14 residues long. Losses at the gene ends were 6 bases for V and 0 bases for J; bases not matched to a gene: 7. CDR1 and CDR2 (germline): SQVTM, ANQGSEA. The gene calls are TRBV29-1 and TRBJ1-1; TRBD1 aligns across 7 bases. The sequence derives from a female donor with multiple sclerosis, enrolled in a pregnancy study. This specimen consisted of CD8+ T cells from peripheral blood mononuclear cells, obtained in the third trimester of pregnancy. The CDR3 loop is CSVSGQDLNTEAFF. Here the CDR3 DNA reads TGCAGCGTATCCGGACAGGACTTGAACACTGAAGCTTTCTTT. The full variable domain, its missing parts supplied by reference TRBV29-1 and TRBJ1-1, is SAVISQKPSRDICQRGTSLTIQCQVDSQVTMMFWYRQQPGQSLTLIATANQGSEATYESGFVIDKFPISRPNLTFSTLTVSNMSPEDSSIYLCSVSGQDLNTEAFFGQGTRLTVV.